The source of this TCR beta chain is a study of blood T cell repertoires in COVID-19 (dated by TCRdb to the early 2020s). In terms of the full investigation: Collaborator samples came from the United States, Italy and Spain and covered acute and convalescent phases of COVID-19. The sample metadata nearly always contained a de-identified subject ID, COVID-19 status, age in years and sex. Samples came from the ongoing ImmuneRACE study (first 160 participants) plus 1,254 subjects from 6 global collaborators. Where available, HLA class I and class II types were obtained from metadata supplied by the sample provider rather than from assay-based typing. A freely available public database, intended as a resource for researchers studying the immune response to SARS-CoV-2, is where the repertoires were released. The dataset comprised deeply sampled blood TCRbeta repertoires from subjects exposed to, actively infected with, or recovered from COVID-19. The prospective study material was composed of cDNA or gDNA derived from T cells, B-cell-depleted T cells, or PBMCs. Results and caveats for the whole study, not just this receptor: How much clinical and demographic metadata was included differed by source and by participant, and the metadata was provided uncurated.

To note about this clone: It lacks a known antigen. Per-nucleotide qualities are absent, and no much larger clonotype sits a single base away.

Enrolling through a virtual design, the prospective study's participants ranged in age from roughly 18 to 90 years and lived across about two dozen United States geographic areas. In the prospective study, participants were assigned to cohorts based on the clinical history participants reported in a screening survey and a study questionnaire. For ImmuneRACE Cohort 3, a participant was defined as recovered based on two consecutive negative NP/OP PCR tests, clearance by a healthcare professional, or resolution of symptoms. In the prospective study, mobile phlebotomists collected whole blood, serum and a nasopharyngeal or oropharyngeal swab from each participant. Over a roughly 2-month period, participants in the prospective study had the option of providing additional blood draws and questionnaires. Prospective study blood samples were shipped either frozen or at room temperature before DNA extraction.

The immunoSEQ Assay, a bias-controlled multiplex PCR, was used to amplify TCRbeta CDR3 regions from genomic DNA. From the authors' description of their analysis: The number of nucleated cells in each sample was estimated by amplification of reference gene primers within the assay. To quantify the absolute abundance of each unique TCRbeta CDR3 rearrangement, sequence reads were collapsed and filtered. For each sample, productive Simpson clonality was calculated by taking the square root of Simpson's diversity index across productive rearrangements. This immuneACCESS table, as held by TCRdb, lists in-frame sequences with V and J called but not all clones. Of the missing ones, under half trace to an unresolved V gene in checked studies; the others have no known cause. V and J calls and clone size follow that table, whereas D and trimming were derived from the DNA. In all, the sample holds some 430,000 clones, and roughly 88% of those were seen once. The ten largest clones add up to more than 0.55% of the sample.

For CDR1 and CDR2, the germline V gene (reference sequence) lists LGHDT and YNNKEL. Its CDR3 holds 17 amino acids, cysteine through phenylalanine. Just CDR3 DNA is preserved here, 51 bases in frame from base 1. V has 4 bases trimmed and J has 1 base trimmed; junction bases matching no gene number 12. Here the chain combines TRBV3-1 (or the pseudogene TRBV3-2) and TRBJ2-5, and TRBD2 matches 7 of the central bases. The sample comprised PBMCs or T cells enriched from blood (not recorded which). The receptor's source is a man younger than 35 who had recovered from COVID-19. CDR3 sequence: CASSPIGRGTSQETQYF. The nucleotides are TGTGCCAGCAGCCCGATAGGGAGGGGCACAAGCCAAGAGACCCAGTACTTC.